Listed here are 26 T cell receptor beta chains from one sample, sequenced in a study of breast tumors, draining lymph nodes, adjacent tissues. The lymph nodes were axillary draining lymph nodes from breast cancer patients. MiXCR, run by TCRdb on the multiplex PCR reads, gives a single entry per CDR3 protein. This table has tens of thousands of distinct CDR3 sequences, about 20% appearing once. Material for sequencing was axillary lymph node tissue. The source of these receptors is a female donor with breast cancer. Some clones in this sample may be carry-over from other donors' samples.

CDR3 DNA: TGCGCCAGCAGCCCCAAGAAGAGGCGGGTCGATAGCGGTGAGCAGTTCTTC. This gives the protein CASSPKKRRVDSGEQFF. The V call is TRBV4-3, the J call TRBJ2-1, with a tentative D call TRBD2 (6 bases). The V gene lost 4 bases and the J gene lost 9 bases, with 25 bases spanning the gap. The germline CDR1 and CDR2 sequences are LGHNA and YSLEER. This CDR3 is 17 amino acids long.

The chain combines TRBV6-2 or TRBV6-3 with TRBJ2-2; 8 nucleotides align to TRBD2. Germline CDR1 MNHEY, CDR2 SVGEGT. With 2 bases clipped from V and 7 bases from J, the junction kept 6 bases outside the gene matches. The CDR3 is made up of 15 amino acids. The CDR3 DNA is TGTGCCAGCAGTTACCCCTTAGCGGGATTCGGGGAGCTGTTTTTT. This translates into CASSYPLAGFGELFF.

This clonotype was detected many times. The V call is TRBV29-1, the J call TRBJ2-5, with D uncertain. Germline lookup yields CDR1 SQVTM and CDR2 ANQGSEA. The V end lost 4 bases, the J end lost 3 bases, and 9 bases lay between the germline ends. CDR3 size: 12 residues. The chain's CDR3 is CSVVTSKETQYF. CDR3 bases: TGCAGCGTTGTAACCAGCAAAGAGACCCAGTACTTC.

This chain connects TRBV19 to TRBJ2-1; no clear D. This CDR3 spans 15 amino acids. Trimming pared 1 base from V and 4 bases from J, leaving 11 bases between. Germline V gene sequence: CDR1 LNHDA, CDR2 SQIVND (reference sequence). The CDR3 sequence: CASSIGPGGYNEQFF. The CDR3 nucleotides are TGTGCCAGTAGTATAGGGCCTGGCGGATACAATGAGCAGTTCTTC.

This clonotype was picked up many times. This chain connects TRBV4-3 to TRBJ2-7; 7 bases agree with TRBD1. V shed 0 bases and J 2 bases; nucleotides not matched to a gene: 4. The CDR3 has 15 residues. Per germline, CDR1 LGHNA and CDR2 YSLEER. This chain's CDR3 is CASSQEGQGAYEQYF. For the CDR3, the DNA is TGCGCCAGCAGCCAAGAGGGGCAGGGGGCCTACGAGCAGTACTTC.

This clonotype was detected many times. V usage is TRBV4-1 and J usage is TRBJ2-1; D might be TRBD1 (8 bases). The CDR3 runs 15 residues. The germline V gene encodes CDR1 MGHRA and CDR2 YSYEKL. Trimming stripped 2 bases from V and 4 bases from J, with 12 bases between. Here the CDR3 reads CASSQTGGGYNEQFF. The CDR3 DNA reads as TGCGCCAGCAGCCAAACAGGGGGGGGTTACAATGAGCAGTTCTTC.

This chain connects TRBV28 to TRBJ1-5; possible D gene TRBD1, 5 bases. CDR1 is MDHEN and CDR2 is SYDVKM in the germline V gene. The CDR3 contains 18 residues. V gave up 4 bases and J gave up 6 bases, with 25 bases separating them. The CDR3 DNA reads TGTGCCAGCAGTTCTTGGGGACTTTCTAGGGGTTTTGGTCAGCCCCAGCATTTT. Amino acid sequence: CASSSWGLSRGFGQPQHF.

There are many counts of this clonotype. V is TRBV3-2 and J is TRBJ2-5; TRBD2, the table's D call, was not compared with the DNA. TRBV3-2 represents a pseudogene. This CDR3 has 15 amino acids. The CDR3 DNA reads as TGTGCCAGCAGCCAAGAGTGGCGGGAGCGAGAGACCCAGTACTTC. It codes for CASSQEWRERETQYF.

Ten or more counts support this clonotype. This sequence joins TRBV7-2 and TRBJ2-3; D is unclear. The V end lost 1 base, the J end lost 5 bases, and 4 bases lay between the germline ends. The CDR3 has 12 residues. Germline loops: CDR1 SGHTA, CDR2 FQGNSA. The CDR3, as DNA: TGTGCCAGCAGCTTAGAAGTAGATACGCAGTATTTT. It encodes CASSLEVDTQYF.

The V gene is TRBV27, the J gene TRBJ2-1; 8 bases agree with TRBD1. V was clipped by 3 bases and J by 8 bases; unmatched bases: 12. This CDR3 is 16 amino acids long. CDR1 is MNHEY, CDR2 SMNVEV, per germline (reference sequence). The CDR3 region has the DNA TGTGCCAGCAGTTTTCTTAGGTCGCAGGGGGCCTATGAGCAGTTCTTC. Translating it yields CASSFLRSQGAYEQFF.

The table lists this clonotype with a few counts. DNA of the CDR3: TGTGCCTGGGCCGTGGGTCGCCCAGGGACGCAGTATTTT. This encodes CAWAVGRPGTQYF. The genes are TRBV30 and TRBJ2-3, with D perhaps matching TRBD1 (5 bases). Trimming took 5 bases from V and 9 from J, leaving 18 bases between them. The CDR3 is made up of 13 amino acids. The V gene's germline CDR1 is GTSNPN and CDR2 SVGIG (reference sequence).

The table lists this clonotype with a few counts. A much bigger clone sits one base away, suggesting this may be a read error. The chain joins TRBV12-3 or TRBV12-4 to TRBJ2-7, with D tentatively TRBD2 (6 bases). The CDR3 runs to 16 residues. Between the trimmed V and J ends, which lost 2 bases and 7 bases, there was a span of 21 bases. CDR3 in DNA: TGTGCCAGCAGTTTATTCGGGGGACCGCCTGTTGATGAGCAGTACTTC. It specifies CASSLFGGPPVDEQYF.

In the case of this clonotype: Just one base apart from a much larger clone, this may be a read error. No conserved phenylalanine or tryptophan is present at the end of the CDR3, so a read error is the likely explanation. This rearrangement joins TRBV11-2 to TRBJ2-7; D is ambiguous. Germline assignment: CDR1 SGHAT and CDR2 FQNNGV. The CDR3 length is 13 residues. V dropped 1 base and J dropped 1 base, with 5 bases sitting between them. The CDR3 region is CASSLVPSYEQYL. CDR3 bases: TGTGCCAGCAGCTTAGTACCTTCCTACGAGCAGTACCTC.

The rearrangement uses TRBV6-1 and TRBJ1-3; 8 bases are a match to TRBD1. Looked up from germline, CDR1 is MNHNS and CDR2 is SASEGT. This CDR3 is 16 amino acids long. With V trimmed by 6 bases and J by 1 base, 8 bases remained unmatched. CDR3: CASSVATGGSGNTIYF. The DNA of the CDR3 is TGTGCCAGCAGCGTAGCTACAGGGGGTTCTGGAAACACCATATATTTT.

Notes on this clonotype: A much larger clonotype is one base distant, so this may be a read error. The V and J genes are TRBV4-2 and TRBJ2-5, with TRBD1 matching 7 bases. This CDR3 has 15 amino acids. Germline assignment: CDR1 LGHNA and CDR2 YNFKEQ. CDR3 sequence reads: CASGQEGAGEETQYF. As DNA, the CDR3 is TGTGCCAGCGGCCAAGAGGGGGCCGGAGAGGAGACCCAGTACTTC.

As for this clonotype: This is likely a read error, given that the CDR3 carries no conserved phenylalanine or tryptophan at its end. It is unclear where the CDR3 begins or ends on the DNA, so no DNA is shown, and the CDR3 is as TCRdb lists it. This sequence joins TRBV12-1 and TRBJ2-3. TRBV12-1 is classified as a pseudogene. A total of 14 residues make up the CDR3, ends included. The CDR3 loop is CASSFPRHADTQYL.

In this sample, this clonotype turned up once. A much bigger clone sits one base away, suggesting this may be a read error. The genes are TRBV20-1 and TRBJ2-2; no clear D. In germline, CDR1 is DFQATT, CDR2 SNEGSKA (reference sequence). V dropped 4 bases and J dropped 4 bases, with 10 bases sitting between them. The CDR3 has 13 amino acids. CDR3 DNA: TGCAGTGCTAAGGCGGCTCTCACCGGGGAGCTGTTTTTT. Translation: CSAKAALTGELFF.

In this sample, this clonotype turned up once. This may be a read error: a much more frequent sequence differs by one nucleotide. The V call is TRBV27, the J call TRBJ1-2; no clear D gene. CDR1 is MNHEY and CDR2 is SMNVEV in the germline V gene (reference sequence). CDR3 size: 14 residues. V was shortened by 5 bases and J by 3 bases, with 13 bases between the two germline ends. This CDR3 is CASSEARRDYGYTF. Here the CDR3 DNA reads TGTGCCAGCAGTGAGGCAAGGAGGGACTATGGCTACACCTTC.

In this sample, this clonotype turned up a few times. The CDR3 loop is CASSPKREGYEQYF. The DNA for the CDR3 is TGTGCCAGCTCACCAAAGCGGGAGGGTTACGAGCAGTACTTC. The chain couples TRBV18 to TRBJ2-7; 10 nucleotides agree with TRBD2. Germline trimming cut 2 bases from V and 4 bases from J; bases unmatched to any gene: 2. This CDR3 has 14 amino acids. Germline V gene lookup returns CDR1 KGHSH and CDR2 LQKENI.

The table lists this clonotype with a few counts. The genes are TRBV27 and TRBJ2-1, with D perhaps being TRBD1 or TRBD2 (5 bases each). Trimming removed 6 bases from V and 0 bases from J, with 12 bases in between. In germline, CDR1 is MNHEY, CDR2 SMNVEV (reference sequence). This CDR3 comprises 15 residues. The CDR3 DNA reads as TGTGCCAGCAGACCCGGGACGAGCTCCTACAATGAGCAGTTCTTC. Its translation is CASRPGTSSYNEQFF.

This clonotype was detected ten times or more. The rearrangement joins TRBV10-2 to TRBJ2-7; D not resolved. Germline V gene lookup returns CDR1 WSHSY and CDR2 SAAADI. CDR3 length: 11 residues. V lost 7 bases and J 0 bases, leaving 4 bases between the germline ends. CDR3 in DNA: TGCGCCAGCACGACCTCCTACGAGCAGTACTTC. Encoded protein: CASTTSYEQYF.

In this sample, this clonotype turned up many times. The genes are TRBV6-6 and TRBJ2-5; D remains unclear. The CDR3 length is 12 residues. V lost 0 bases to trimming and J lost 3 bases, with 2 bases between them. Germline V gene sequence: CDR1 MNHNY, CDR2 SVGAGI (reference sequence). CDR3 bases: TGTGCCAGCAGTTACTCTGAAGAGACCCAGTACTTC. Translation gives CASSYSEETQYF.

At least ten counts were recorded for this clonotype. The gene calls are TRBV20-1 and TRBJ2-7; TRBD2 aligns across 9 bases. Germline CDR1 reads DFQATT; CDR2 reads SNEGSKA (reference sequence). V lost 1 base to trimming and J lost 3 bases; unmatched junction nucleotides: 19. CDR3 length equals 19 residues. CDR3 sequence: CSARVYRASGIGESYEQYF. DNA of the CDR3: TGCAGTGCTAGAGTGTATAGGGCTAGCGGGATCGGGGAAAGCTACGAGCAGTACTTC.

This clonotype was seen ten or more times. The chain recombines TRBV20-1 with TRBJ2-7; D is unresolved. With 2 bases removed from V and 1 base from J, the gap between germline ends came to 12 bases. Germline-derived CDR1 and CDR2 are DFQATT and SNEGSKA (reference sequence). The CDR3 runs 14 residues. The CDR3 DNA reads TGCAGTGCTAGAAGGGTTGTGGGGTCCTACGAGCAGTACTTC. Encoded protein: CSARRVVGSYEQYF.

This clonotype was observed at least ten times. The chain joins TRBV2 to TRBJ1-6; D unclear. The CDR3 length is 13 residues. V lost 7 bases and J 9 bases, leaving 13 bases between the germline ends. The germline CDR1 and CDR2 sequences are SNHLY and FYNNEI. CDR3 DNA: TGTGCCAGCACGGCGGCGATGGGTTCACCCCTCCACTTT. Translating it yields CASTAAMGSPLHF.

The chain combines TRBV4-1 with TRBJ1-3, with D possibly TRBD1 on 6 matching bases. From germline, CDR1 is MGHRA and CDR2 YSYEKL. The CDR3 totals 16 residues. V lost 3 bases, J lost 2 bases, and 14 bases lay in between. The CDR3 DNA reads TGCGCCAGCAGCCACGTACAGGGTTTTACTGGAAACACCATATATTTT. The encoded protein is CASSHVQGFTGNTIYF.